This T cell receptor (beta chain) appears in the sequencing data of a study of STAT5B mutations in CD4+ large granular lymphocyte leukemia. Findings of the study overall: Approximately 25% of private leukemic clonotypes occurred rarely in other patients' non-leukemic repertoires. Patient CD4-sorted repertoires stayed more clonal than healthy ones after leukemic-clone removal.

TCRdb's copy holds only in-frame clones and misses some; the assay was immunoSEQ multiplex PCR. The sample holds fewer than 30,000 clones, 60% to 85% seen once. Control samples were healthy donors' buffy coats. This clone was counted between two and nine times. What it binds is unknown. Material: CD4+ T cells from blood buffy coats. This receptor was taken from a human donor in good health.

CDR3 sequence reads: CSVVRGSAEAFF. The DNA of the CDR3 is TGCAGCGTTGTTCGGGGGAGCGCTGAAGCTTTCTTT. The V and J genes are TRBV29-1 and TRBJ1-1, with D tentatively TRBD1 (5 bases). Germline CDR1 is SQVTM and CDR2 is ANQGSEA. This CDR3 region has 12 residues. Trimming cost V 4 bases and J 6 bases, with 12 bases left between them. The variable domain in full, with the rest retrieved from reference TRBV29-1 and TRBJ1-1, is SAVISQKPSRDICQRGTSLTIQCQVDSQVTMMFWYRQQPGQSLTLIATANQGSEATYESGFVIDKFPISRPNLTFSTLTVSNMSPEDSSIYLCSVVRGSAEAFFGQGTRLTVV.